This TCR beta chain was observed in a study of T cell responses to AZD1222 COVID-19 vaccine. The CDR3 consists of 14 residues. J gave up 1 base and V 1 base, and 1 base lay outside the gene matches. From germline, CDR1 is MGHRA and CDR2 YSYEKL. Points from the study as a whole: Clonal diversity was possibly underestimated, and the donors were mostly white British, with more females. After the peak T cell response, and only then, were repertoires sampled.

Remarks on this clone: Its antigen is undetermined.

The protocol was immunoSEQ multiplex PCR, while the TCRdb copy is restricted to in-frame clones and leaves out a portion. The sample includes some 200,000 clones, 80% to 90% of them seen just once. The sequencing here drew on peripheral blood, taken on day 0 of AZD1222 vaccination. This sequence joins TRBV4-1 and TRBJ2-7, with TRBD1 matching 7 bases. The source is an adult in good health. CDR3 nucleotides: TGCGCCAGCAGCCAAGGACAGGGTTCCTACGAGCAGTACTTC. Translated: CASSQGQGSYEQYF.